A selection of T cell receptor beta chains follows, all from one sample in a study of blood T cell repertoires in COVID-19. Only in-frame clones appear in the TCRdb table, and some are missing; sequencing was by immunoSEQ multiplex PCR. There are roughly 110,000 clones in the sample; roughly 80% occur only once, and roughly 8.1% lies in the top ten. Sequenced material: peripheral blood. The receptors were sampled from a woman between 40 and 50 years old with acute or convalescent COVID-19. Both conserved end residues are part of each CDR3.

j_call v_call cdr3_aa
TRBJ1-1 TRBV5-1 CASSLVKGITSMAFF
TRBJ2-7 TRBV2 CASSVTGVNEQYF
TRBJ2-3 TRBV7-9 CASSSRLTDTQYF
TRBJ2-7 TRBV6-4 CADYVGRGTYEQYF
TRBJ1-2 TRBV4-1 CASSQPKTGLHGYTF
TRBJ2-3 TRBV7-9 CASTAWGESTDTQYF
TRBJ1-1 TRBV5-1 CASSFRESGEGTEAFF
TRBJ1-6 TRBV28 CASFASAGRGSPLHF
TRBJ2-5 TRBV4-3 CASSRMEGETQYF
TRBJ1-1 TRBV30 CAWSVLSGSTEAFF
TRBJ1-2 TRBV6-1 CASSEVGGFGYTF
TRBJ1-1 TRBV5-8 CASSLGRANTEAFF
TRBJ2-6 TRBV3-1/TRBV3-2 CASSQARPSGANVLTF
TRBJ1-1 TRBV5-1 CASSPFPTDGSEAFF
TRBJ1-1 TRBV6-2/TRBV6-3 CASSYSMPPLEIF
TRBJ1-1 TRBV5-1 CASSLRQGTEAFF
TRBJ1-3 TRBV9 CASSVESGGATGNTIYF
TRBJ1-1 TRBV7-9 CASSLEETVKAFF
TRBJ2-7 TRBV29-1 CSVQQSWSGASEQYF
TRBJ2-1 TRBV18 CASSPRRGYNEQFF
TRBJ1-2 TRBV6-6 CASSLDRGYGYTF
TRBJ1-1 TRBV18 CASSPQGGNTEAFF
TRBJ2-1 TRBV5-1 CASSRTGGGGSYNEQFF
TRBJ1-2 TRBV10-3 CAISQTGQDYGYTF
TRBJ1-5 TRBV6-5 CARRGGAIKAQHF
TRBJ2-3 TRBV7-9 CASGQGTDTQYF
TRBJ2-6 TRBV6-1 CASSERGQPSGANVLTF
TRBJ2-3 TRBV10-3 CAIGGADTQYF
TRBJ1-5 TRBV6-5 CASSNRVWGNQPQHF
TRBJ1-2 TRBV27 CASSSGTLNYGYTF
TRBJ1-2 TRBV5-6 CASSPFTGGGNYGYTF
TRBJ2-3 TRBV6-5 CASSSHLRYSTDTQYF
TRBJ2-3 TRBV5-5 CASSLAWRRVGGAKDTQYF
TRBJ2-3 TRBV7-9 CASRNGDTDTQYF
TRBJ1-2 TRBV7-2 CASSFAQGGGYTF
TRBJ1-2 TRBV12-3/TRBV12-4 CASSLGVVGYTF
TRBJ1-5 TRBV18 CASSPPSRSNQPQHF
TRBJ1-2 TRBV9 CASSVMAVNYGYTF
TRBJ2-7 TRBV27 CASSFQREQYF
TRBJ2-7 TRBV6-5 CASRAPGDYEQYF
TRBJ2-2 TRBV9 CASSARGVANTGELFF
TRBJ2-7 TRBV10-3 CAISEDRGVREQYF
TRBJ2-5 TRBV5-4 CASSPRQSIGTQYF
TRBJ2-3 TRBV29-1 CSVGTSGGERAQYF
TRBJ2-3 TRBV30 CAFLAGEADTQYF
TRBJ1-6 TRBV27 CASRGTGDNSPLHF
TRBJ1-1 TRBV11-2 CASSLGLGGTAEAFF